A single sample is the source of the 14 T cell receptor beta chains below, sequenced in a study of tumor-infiltrating lymphocytes in primary liver carcinoma. A primer in the constant region served to generate TCR beta cDNA from roughly 450 ng of total RNA. What produced the TCR beta libraries was three nested multiplex PCR rounds using slightly modified ARM-PCR. Two initial PCR rounds of about 11 cycles each paired TRBV1-TRBV30 forward primers with a C-beta reverse primer. TCRdb reprocessed the multiplex PCR reads via MiXCR and lists one record per CDR3 protein. The repertoire holds 300,000 to 350,000 distinct CDR3 sequences, approximately 65% seen once, with about 6% in the top ten. Unsorted whole blood yielded blood RNA, and germline DNA was extracted as well. What was sequenced was peripheral blood. The receptors stem from a man between 40 and 49 years old with primary liver carcinoma and hepatitis B virus infection.

This clonotype occurred many times. V and J are TRBV4-1 and TRBJ2-5; D call uncertain. Germline V gene data show CDR1 as MGHRA and CDR2 as YSYEKL. The CDR3 spans 14 residues. Deletions cut 4 bases from V and 2 bases from J, with 11 bases between. CDR3 nucleotides: TGCGCCAGCAGCCCTAACGGGCCACAAGAGACCCAGTACTTC. Translation gives CASSPNGPQETQYF.

About this clonotype itself: The junction shows a germline mismatch at one end, possibly a read error. This sequence joins TRBV12-3 or TRBV12-4 and TRBJ2-1, with a possible D match to TRBD1 (6 bases). This CDR3 has 14 residues. The CDR3 region is CASSMDSSYSEQFF. CDR3 DNA: TGTGCCAGCAGTATGGACAGCTCCTACAGTGAGCAGTTCTTC.

This chain links TRBV6-1 with TRBJ2-7; a weak D match, TRBD2 (5 bases). V shed 2 bases and J shed 7 bases, with 18 bases lying between them. Germline V gene sequence: CDR1 MNHNS, CDR2 SASEGT. The CDR3 has 15 residues. The CDR3 DNA is TGTGCCAGCAGTGAACTTCCGGGAATTAAACGTGAGCAGTACTTC. Translated, it gives CASSELPGIKREQYF.

The chain uses TRBV24-1 and TRBJ2-3; no clear D gene. The CDR3 sequence is 15 residues long. CDR1 and CDR2 (germline): KGHDR, SFDVKD. V lost 0 bases and J lost 3, with 9 bases in between. In DNA, the CDR3 is TGTGCCACCAGTGATTTGCATAGCTCAACAGATACGCAGTATTTT. Amino acid sequence: CATSDLHSSTDTQYF.

About this clonotype: One end of the junction fails to match germline, which may point to a read error. The chain joins TRBV11-2 to TRBJ2-5, with a possible D match to TRBD2 (5 bases). CDR1 and CDR2 from the germline V gene are SGHAT and FQNNGV. The CDR3 runs 16 residues. CDR3 protein: CTSSFDWTGSSGTQYF. CDR3 nucleotide sequence: TGTACCAGCAGCTTCGACTGGACGGGGTCATCAGGGACCCAGTACTTC.

Note on this clonotype: One junction end disagrees with the germline gene, perhaps due to a read error. J is TRBJ2-2 and V is TRBV30; D assignment may be TRBD1 or TRBD2 (6 bases each). The germline V gene has CDR1 GTSNPN and CDR2 SVGIG (reference sequence). The CDR3 has 16 residues. CDR3 sequence: CVWKRASGAEAGGLFF. For the CDR3, the DNA is TGTGTCTGGAAAAGAGCGTCAGGGGCTGAGGCCGGGGGGCTGTTTTTT.

The chain couples TRBV5-6 to TRBJ1-6, with D tentatively TRBD1 (5 bases). Germline V lookup: CDR1 SGHDT, CDR2 YYEEEE. Trimming took off 4 bases at V and 4 bases at J, with 15 bases between the two ends. The CDR3 consists of 16 residues. The CDR3 reads CASSGGRPSYNSPLHF. The CDR3 region has the DNA TGTGCCAGCAGCGGGGGGAGGCCAAGTTATAATTCACCCCTCCACTTT.

At least ten counts were recorded for this clonotype. The chain has TRBV6-5 and TRBJ2-1; TRBD1 matches at 7 bases. The V and J ends lost 6 bases and 9 bases, in that order; junction bases with no gene match: 8. Germline CDR1 and CDR2: MNHEY and SVGAGI. This CDR3 is built from 13 residues. The DNA of the CDR3 is TGTGCCAGCAGACTTACAGGGGAAGGTGAGCAGTTCTTC. Translating it yields CASRLTGEGEQFF.

Note on this clonotype: The junction and the germline gene differ at one end; a read error may be behind it. This chain uses TRBV11-2 with TRBJ1-5; unclear D gene. The CDR3 runs 14 residues. CDR1 and CDR2 from the germline V gene are SGHAT and FQNNGV. CDR3 sequence (DNA): TGTGCCAGCAGCTTCGATGAGGGTGGTCAGCCCCATCATTTT. Protein sequence: CASSFDEGGQPHHF.

Details on this clonotype: This may come from a read error, since a much larger clone is one base off. The chain employs TRBV5-1 and TRBJ2-7; 8 positions agree with TRBD1. Germline V gives CDR1 SGHRS, CDR2 YFSETQ. This CDR3 has 16 residues. CDR3 loop: CANSRTGGMDEGEQYF. CDR3 sequence (DNA): TGCGCCAACAGCCGTACAGGGGGAATGGATGAAGGGGAGCAGTACTTC.

About this clonotype itself: Just one base apart from a much larger clone, this may be a read error. V and J are TRBV10-3 and TRBJ1-2; 9 nucleotides agree with TRBD1. Germline CDR1 ENHRY, CDR2 SYGVKD. The CDR3 is made up of 16 amino acids. With V trimmed by 10 bases and J by 4 bases, 16 bases remained unmatched. The chain's CDR3 is CATRNHGTGSTYGYTF. In nucleotides, the CDR3 is TGTGCCACCAGGAACCACGGGACAGGGTCAACCTATGGCTACACCTTC.

This clonotype was detected only a few times. The V gene is TRBV10-3, the J gene TRBJ1-3; D unclear. V lost 2 bases, J lost 0 bases, and 5 bases lay in between. CDR1 is ENHRY, CDR2 SYGVKD, per germline. This CDR3 has 14 amino acids. The CDR3 here is CAISEGYSGNTIYF. Written as DNA, the CDR3 is TGTGCCATCAGTGAGGGGTACTCTGGAAACACCATATATTTT.

This chain joins TRBV6-1 and TRBJ2-2; no clear D gene. Germline-derived CDR1 and CDR2 are MNHNS and SASEGT. This CDR3 spans 14 amino acids. CDR3 nucleotide sequence: TGTCTCAGCAGTGACGACCTAAACACCGGGGAGCTGTTTTTT. It yields the protein CLSSDDLNTGELFF.

In regard to this clonotype: Compared with germline, one end of the junction differs, possibly owing to a read error. V and J are TRBV11-2 and TRBJ2-7; D not resolved. The CDR3 sequence is 16 residues long. Germline lookup yields CDR1 SGHAT and CDR2 FQNNGV. The CDR3: CASSLALDTVSYEQYF. The CDR3, as DNA: TGTGCCAGTAGCTTAGCTCTAGATACAGTGTCCTACGAGCAGTACTTC. Full variable domain (outside the CDR3, taken from reference TRBV11-2 and TRBJ2-7): EAGVAQSPRYKIIEKRQSVAFWCNPISGHATLYWYQQILGQGPKLLIQFQNNGVVDDSQLPKDRFSAERLKGVDSTLKIQPAKLEDSAVYLCASSLALDTVSYEQYFGPGTRLTVT.